The clone carrying this T cell receptor (beta chain) was found once. Trimming took off 0 bases at V and 0 bases at J, with 16 bases between the two ends. Per the germline V gene, CDR1 is SQVTM and CDR2 is ANQGSEA. CDR3 length equals 17 residues. After isolation, RNA underwent reverse transcription to generate cDNA as the sequencing template. Assay used: immunoSEQ multiplex PCR; TCRdb lists only in-frame clones, some missing. This sample has about 200,000 clones, with about 62% found just once. The data were taken from a study of CD8+ T cells in alopecia areata. Treatment noted: oral pan-JAK inhibitor, 5-10 mg twice daily. The study team obtained lesional scalp punch biopsies and peripheral blood from alopecia areata patients.

This clonotype originated in a human donor with alopecia areata. V gene TRBV29-1 combines with J gene TRBJ2-3; a weak D match, TRBD2 (7 bases). Sequenced here: CD4+ T cells sorted from blood, sampled at week 24, from a patient treated with tofacitinib. The CDR3 protein is CSVEDRRGGTSTDTQYF. In DNA form, the CDR3 reads TGCAGCGTTGAAGATAGAAGGGGGGGGACTAGCACAGATACGCAGTATTTT.